These 7 T cell receptor beta chains were sequenced from one sample in a study of Ad26.COV2.S vaccination and SARS-CoV-2 variants. Regarding treatment: about 20 received Ad26.COV2.S at low or high dose, single or two shots; about 5 received placebo; per-sample allocation not given. Sampling took place 63 days after the first vaccine or placebo injection. Repertoires were generated with immunoSEQ multiplex PCR, while TCRdb's copy carries only in-frame clones and drops some. The table shows approximately 350,000 clones, with under 90% occurring only once. This sample comprised peripheral blood, obtained in a trial of Ad26.COV2.S vaccine versus placebo. Receptor source: a person between 18 and 59 years old who received the Ad26.COV2.S COVID-19 vaccine or a placebo.

CDR3 protein: CASTSGPTGELFF. In nucleotides, the CDR3 is TGCGCCAGCACTAGCGGCCCCACCGGGGAGCTGTTTTTT. The chain combines TRBV5-1 with TRBJ2-2, with 7 bases fitting TRBD2. V lost 6 bases to trimming and J lost 4 bases; unmatched junction nucleotides: 3. This CDR3 comprises 13 residues. Germline loops: CDR1 SGHRS, CDR2 YFSETQ.

With respect to this clone: One junction end does not reproduce the germline sequence, and a read error may be involved. The chain carries TRBV19 and TRBJ2-1, with 8 bases matching TRBD1. CDR3 size: 15 residues. CDR1 is LNHDA and CDR2 is SQIVND in the germline V gene (reference sequence). CDR3 DNA: TGTGCCAGTAGGATAGACAGGGGAGTGGACAATGAGCAGTTCTTC. Translating gives CASRIDRGVDNEQFF.

This clone occurred a few times. The chain uses TRBV18 and TRBJ1-1; D remains ambiguous. This CDR3 is 13 amino acids long. V lost 2 bases and J 8 bases, leaving 12 bases between the germline ends. Germline CDR1 is KGHSH and CDR2 is LQKENI. The CDR3 reads CASSPTGPEEAFF. The CDR3 bases are TGTGCCAGCTCACCAACCGGCCCAGAGGAAGCTTTCTTT.

The gene calls are TRBV6-5 and TRBJ2-7, with D perhaps matching TRBD1 (5 bases). Germline lookup yields CDR1 MNHEY and CDR2 SVGAGI. This CDR3 comprises 14 residues. V was trimmed by 6 bases and J by 3 bases, leaving 15 bases between them. The DNA of the CDR3 is TGTGCCAGCAGGGTCTCTACAGGATTCTACGAGCAGTACTTC. Translation gives CASRVSTGFYEQYF.

The chain has TRBV27 and TRBJ1-5; D not certain. Trimming shortened V by 1 base and J by 2 bases, and 6 bases separated the two germline ends. Looked up from germline, CDR1 is MNHEY and CDR2 is SMNVEV (reference sequence). This CDR3 contains 14 residues. The CDR3 nucleotides read TGTGCCAGCAGTTTATTTCTGGGCAATCAGCCCCAGCATTTT. It encodes CASSLFLGNQPQHF.

The chain recombines TRBV7-6 with TRBJ1-5; TRBD1 aligns across 10 bases. This CDR3 contains 13 residues. The ends lost 6 bases at V and 5 bases at J; junction bases unmatched: 1. Germline V gene lookup returns CDR1 SGHVS and CDR2 FNYEAQ. In nucleotides, the CDR3 is TGTGCCAGCAGTGGACAGGGGGATCAGCCCCAGCATTTT. Residues: CASSGQGDQPQHF.

The chain employs TRBV6-5 and TRBJ2-7, with 9 bases that match TRBD1. This CDR3 has 15 amino acids. Germline V gene sequence: CDR1 MNHEY, CDR2 SVGAGI. V shed 6 bases and J 6 bases; nucleotides not matched to a gene: 12. Here the CDR3 DNA reads TGTGCCAGCAGCCCCACCTGGACAGGGGAGGGCGAGCAGTACTTC. This gives the protein CASSPTWTGEGEQYF.